The 22 T cell receptor beta chains presented below share a single source sample, sequenced in a study of radiotherapy plus CTLA-4 blockade in lung cancer. TCRdb's copy holds only in-frame clones and misses some; the assay was immunoSEQ multiplex PCR. The sample carries approximately 65,000 clones, 60% to 80% recorded once. The sample here was peripheral blood, taken from a patient treated with radiotherapy plus ipilimumab. Receptors were obtained from a human donor with non-small cell lung cancer who had a complete response to radiotherapy plus ipilimumab.

The chain combines TRBV5-5 with TRBJ1-4; D is unresolved. V lost 5 bases and J lost 4, with 6 bases in between. The CDR3 extends over 12 amino acids. Germline V gene data show CDR1 as SGHKS and CDR2 as YYEKEE (reference sequence). For the CDR3, the DNA is TGTGCCAGCAGATGGAGTAATGAAAAACTGTTTTTT. Its protein is CASRWSNEKLFF.

This sequence joins TRBV18 and TRBJ1-1; D is unresolved. Germline values: CDR1 KGHSH, CDR2 LQKENI. This CDR3 is built from 13 residues. Deletions cut 2 bases from V and 6 bases from J, with 10 bases between. DNA of the CDR3: TGTGCCAGCTCACCATGGGGTTCCCCTGAAGCTTTCTTT. Residues: CASSPWGSPEAFF.

The chain has TRBV18 and TRBJ2-1, with D tentatively TRBD1 or TRBD2 (5 bases each). CDR1 KGHSH and CDR2 LQKENI come from the germline V gene. Trimming cost V 4 bases and J 8 bases, with 21 bases left between them. This CDR3 has 16 residues. The chain's CDR3 is CASSRPGAGSKDEQFF. Written as DNA, the CDR3 is TGTGCCAGCTCACGACCTGGGGCAGGGAGTAAGGATGAGCAGTTCTTC.

The rearrangement links TRBV7-8 to TRBJ1-2; a possible D gene is TRBD1 (6 bases). The CDR3 consists of 14 residues. The V gene lost 2 bases and the J gene lost 8 bases, with 15 bases spanning the gap. Germline CDR1 reads SGHVS; CDR2 reads FQNEAQ. The CDR3 nucleotides are TGTGCCAGCAGCTTATTGGGGGGCCTCTGGGGCTACACCTTC. This encodes CASSLLGGLWGYTF. The whole variable domain, filled in from reference TRBV7-8 and TRBJ1-2, reads GAGVSQSPRYKVAKRGQDVALRCDPISGHVSLFWYQQALGQGPEFLTYFQNEAQLDKSGLPSDRFFAERPEGSVSTLKIQRTQQEDSAVYLCASSLLGGLWGYTFGSGTRLTVV.

V and J are TRBV5-4 and TRBJ1-2; D ambiguous. Germline V gene sequence: CDR1 SGHNT, CDR2 YYREEE (reference sequence). The CDR3 is 14 amino acids. The germline V and J ends were trimmed by 3 bases and 5 bases, with 14 bases remaining between them. CDR3 region: CASSSILTPYGYTF. CDR3 nucleotides: TGTGCCAGCAGCTCTATACTAACACCATATGGCTACACCTTC.

The chain uses TRBV11-3 and TRBJ2-2, with TRBD2 matching over 8 bases. CDR1 and CDR2 (germline): SGHNT, YENEEA. J lost 1 base, V lost 7 bases, and 5 bases had no gene match. The CDR3 runs to 15 residues. CDR3 nucleotides: TGTGCCAGCACCGAGGGGACTAGGAACACCGGGGAGCTGTTTTTT. Translation gives CASTEGTRNTGELFF.

V usage is TRBV7-9 and J usage is TRBJ1-2; D unresolved. CDR1 SEHNR and CDR2 FQNEAQ come from the germline V gene (reference sequence). Trimming took 5 bases from V and 4 from J, leaving 11 bases between them. CDR3 length: 13 residues. This chain's CDR3 is CASSTFGGYGYTF. The CDR3 DNA sequence: TGTGCCAGCAGCACGTTCGGAGGCTATGGCTACACCTTC.

The gene calls are TRBV6-5 and TRBJ1-2; maybe TRBD1 (6 bases). The CDR3 has 11 residues. Germline CDR1 MNHEY, CDR2 SVGAGI. V was clipped by 6 bases and J by 8 bases, with 10 bases between them. CDR3 DNA: TGTGCCAGCAGCAGGGGTAGGGGCTACACCTTC. This gives the protein CASSRGRGYTF.

V usage is TRBV7-9 and J usage is TRBJ2-3; D unclear. The CDR3 consists of 16 residues. Trimming shortened V by 3 bases and J by 1 base, and 14 bases separated the two germline ends. Germline CDR1 reads SEHNR; CDR2 reads FQNEAQ (reference sequence). The CDR3 loop reads CASSFGASRGTDTQYF. For the CDR3, the DNA is TGTGCCAGCAGCTTTGGCGCGTCTAGGGGCACAGATACGCAGTATTTT.

The gene calls are TRBV6-6 and TRBJ2-1; 7 nucleotides line up with TRBD1. The trim removed 5 bases at V and 4 bases at J, leaving 8 bases unmatched. CDR3 length: 15 residues. CDR1 and CDR2 from the germline V gene are MNHNY and SVGAGI (reference sequence). In nucleotides, the CDR3 is TGTGCCAGCAGTGGGGGACAGACATTTTACAATGAGCAGTTCTTC. This gives the protein CASSGGQTFYNEQFF.

The gene calls are TRBV11-2 and TRBJ1-4; the D is unclear. There are 14 residues in the CDR3. In germline, CDR1 is SGHAT, CDR2 FQNNGV. V was shortened by 4 bases and J by 8 bases, with 14 bases between the two germline ends. The CDR3 is CASSYVGLGEKLFF. CDR3 DNA: TGTGCCAGCAGCTACGTAGGCCTAGGGGAAAAACTGTTTTTT.

The chain joins TRBV5-4 to TRBJ2-3, with TRBD2 identical over 7 bases. Trimming at V came to 0 bases and at J to 4 bases, leaving 2 bases not matched to a gene. There are 14 residues in the CDR3. From germline, CDR1 is SGHNT and CDR2 YYREEE (reference sequence). CDR3 coding DNA: TGTGCCAGCAGCTTGGGGGGGGGACCAGATACGCAGTATTTT. It translates to CASSLGGGPDTQYF.

V usage is TRBV30 and J usage is TRBJ1-4; the D is unclear. Trimming pared 5 bases from V and 6 bases from J, leaving 10 bases between. The CDR3 has 12 residues. Germline V CDR1 and CDR2: GTSNPN, SVGIG (reference sequence). The CDR3 nucleotides are TGTGCCTGGGGACGGGAGGATGAAAAACTGTTTTTT. Translating it yields CAWGREDEKLFF.

J is TRBJ2-2 and V is TRBV11-3, with D uncertain. The CDR3 spans 15 residues. The ends were cut back, 5 bases at V and 2 bases at J, with 12 bases in the middle. Germline loops: CDR1 SGHNT, CDR2 YENEEA. The CDR3 sequence: CASSPGSRNTGELFF. CDR3 sequence (DNA): TGTGCCAGCAGCCCCGGTTCTCGAAACACCGGGGAGCTGTTTTTT.

This clone was counted between two and nine times. This chain uses TRBV19 with TRBJ1-4; D ambiguous. Trimming took 7 bases from V and 2 from J, leaving 11 bases between them. The length of the CDR3 is 14 residues. Germline CDR1 reads LNHDA; CDR2 reads SQIVND (reference sequence). The CDR3 nucleotides are TGTGCCAGTACCGGGGAGATGACTAATGAAAAACTGTTTTTT. The encoded protein is CASTGEMTNEKLFF.

This clone is a singleton in its sample. The chain joins TRBV4-3 to TRBJ2-5, with a possible D match to TRBD2 (6 bases). V was trimmed by 1 base and J by 5 bases, leaving 17 bases between them. The germline gives CDR1 LGHNA, CDR2 YSLEER. The CDR3 has 16 amino acids. CDR3 residues: CASSQGGTSPGETQYF. For the CDR3, the DNA is TGCGCCAGCAGCCAAGGTGGGACTTCGCCAGGGGAGACCCAGTACTTC.

The V call is TRBV7-9, the J call TRBJ1-1; D might be TRBD1 (5 bases). V lost 6 bases and J 0 bases, leaving 8 bases between the germline ends. This CDR3 has 13 amino acids. Per the germline V gene, CDR1 is SEHNR and CDR2 is FQNEAQ (reference sequence). The CDR3: CASRQGLNTEAFF. The CDR3 DNA follows: TGTGCCAGCAGGCAGGGCTTGAACACTGAAGCTTTCTTT. Using reference TRBV7-9 and TRBJ1-1 for the parts outside the CDR3, the full variable domain is DTGVSQNPRHKITKRGQNVTFRCDPISEHNRLYWYRQTLGQGPEFLTYFQNEAQLEKSRLLSDRFSAERPKGSFSTLEIQRTEQGDSAMYLCASRQGLNTEAFFGQGTRLTVV.

This chain joins TRBV23-1 and TRBJ1-3; possibly TRBD1 for D (6 bases). TRBV23-1 is an ORF, with its function uncertain. The CDR3 is 15 amino acids. V was clipped by 6 bases and J by 2 bases, with 14 bases between them. CDR3 protein: CASSGWAGAGNTIYF. The CDR3 nucleotides are TGCGCCAGCAGCGGATGGGCAGGGGCTGGAAACACCATATATTTT.

The genes are TRBV29-1 and TRBJ2-3; D is unresolved. The germline V gene has CDR1 SQVTM and CDR2 ANQGSEA. Trimming stripped 5 bases from V and 2 bases from J, with 11 bases between. This CDR3 is 13 amino acids long. The DNA for the CDR3 is TGCAGCGTTATCCGGTCGGACACAGATACGCAGTATTTT. This gives the protein CSVIRSDTDTQYF.

CDR3 sequence: CAYARGANTEAFF. The DNA of the CDR3 is TGTGCCTATGCGCGGGGGGCGAACACTGAAGCTTTCTTT. This chain uses TRBV30 with TRBJ1-1; a possible D gene is TRBD1 (6 bases). The CDR3 sequence is 13 residues long. Deletions cut 7 bases from V and 1 base from J, with 13 bases between. The germline CDR1 and CDR2 sequences are GTSNPN and SVGIG (reference sequence).

The rearrangement uses TRBV11-3 and TRBJ2-4; possible D gene TRBD2, 5 bases. The CDR3 consists of 15 residues. In germline, CDR1 is SGHNT, CDR2 YENEEA. Deletions cut 5 bases from V and 5 bases from J, with 16 bases between. CDR3 protein: CASSPRGPSQNIQYF. CDR3 nucleotide sequence: TGTGCCAGCAGCCCCCGCGGGCCATCTCAAAACATTCAGTACTTC.

This rearrangement joins TRBV6-6 to TRBJ1-2, with a possible D match to TRBD1 (5 bases). Germline V gives CDR1 MNHNY, CDR2 SVGAGI (reference sequence). The CDR3 has 14 amino acids. V was pared by 4 bases and J by 5 bases, with 14 bases between. The CDR3 here is CASSSSTGLYGYTF. As DNA, the CDR3 is TGTGCCAGCAGTTCCTCAACAGGTTTATATGGCTACACCTTC.